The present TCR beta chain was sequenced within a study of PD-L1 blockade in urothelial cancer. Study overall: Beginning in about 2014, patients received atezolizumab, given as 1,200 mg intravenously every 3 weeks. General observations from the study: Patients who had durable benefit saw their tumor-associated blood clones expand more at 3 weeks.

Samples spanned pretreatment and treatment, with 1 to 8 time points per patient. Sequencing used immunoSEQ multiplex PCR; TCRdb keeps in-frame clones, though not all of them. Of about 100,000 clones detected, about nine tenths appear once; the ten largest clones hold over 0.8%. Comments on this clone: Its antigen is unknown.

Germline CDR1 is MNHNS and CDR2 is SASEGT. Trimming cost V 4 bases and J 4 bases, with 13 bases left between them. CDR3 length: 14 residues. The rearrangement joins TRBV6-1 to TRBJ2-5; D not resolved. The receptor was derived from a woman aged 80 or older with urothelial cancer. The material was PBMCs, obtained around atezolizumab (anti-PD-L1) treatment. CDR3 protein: CASSGTDSTETQYF. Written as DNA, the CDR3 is TGTGCCAGCAGTGGAACAGATTCTACAGAGACCCAGTACTTC.